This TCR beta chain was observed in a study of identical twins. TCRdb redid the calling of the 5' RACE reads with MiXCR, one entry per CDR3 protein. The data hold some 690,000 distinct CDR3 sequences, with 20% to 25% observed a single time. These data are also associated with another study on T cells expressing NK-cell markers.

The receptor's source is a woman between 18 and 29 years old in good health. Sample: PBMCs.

CDR3 loop: CASSWGLAGSLRETQYF. The CDR3 DNA follows: TGTGCCAGCAGTTGGGGTTTAGCGGGATCCCTGAGAGAGACCCAGTACTTC. The gene calls are TRBV12-3 or TRBV12-4 and TRBJ2-5; 8 bases line up with TRBD2. The CDR3 has 17 amino acids. The ends lost 4 bases at V and 4 bases at J; junction bases unmatched: 14.